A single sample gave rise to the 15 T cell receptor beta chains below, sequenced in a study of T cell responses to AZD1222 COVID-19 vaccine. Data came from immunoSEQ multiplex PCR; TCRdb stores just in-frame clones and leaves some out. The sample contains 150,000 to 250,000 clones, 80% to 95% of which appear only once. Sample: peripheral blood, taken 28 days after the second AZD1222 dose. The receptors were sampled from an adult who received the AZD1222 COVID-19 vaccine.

In DNA form, the CDR3 reads TGTGCCAGCAGCTTGGGGCGGAACGAGCAGTACTTC. Encoded protein: CASSLGRNEQYF. The genes are TRBV5-6 and TRBJ2-7; no definite D call. Deletions cut 0 bases from V and 5 bases from J, with 6 bases between. The CDR3 covers 12 residues. In germline, CDR1 is SGHDT, CDR2 YYEEEE. The full variable domain, in which reference TRBV5-6 and TRBJ2-7 provide the parts outside the CDR3, is DAGVTQSPTHLIKTRGQQVTLRCSPKSGHDTVSWYQQALGQGPQFIFQYYEEEERQRGNFPDRFSGHQFPNYSSELNVNALLLGDSALYLCASSLGRNEQYFGPGTRLTVT.

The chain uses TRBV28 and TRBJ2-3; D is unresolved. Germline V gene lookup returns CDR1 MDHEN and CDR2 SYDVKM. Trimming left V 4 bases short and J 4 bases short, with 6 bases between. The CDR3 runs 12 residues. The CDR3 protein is CASSSTSDTQYF. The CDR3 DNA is TGTGCCAGCAGTTCGACTTCAGATACGCAGTATTTT.

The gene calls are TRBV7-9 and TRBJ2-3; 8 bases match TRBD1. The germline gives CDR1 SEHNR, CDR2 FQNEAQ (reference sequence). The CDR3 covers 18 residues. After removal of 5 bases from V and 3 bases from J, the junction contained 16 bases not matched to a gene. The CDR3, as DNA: TGTGCCAGCAGCAGCTTACGGTTTAGAGACAGGGGAACAGATACGCAGTATTTT. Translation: CASSSLRFRDRGTDTQYF.

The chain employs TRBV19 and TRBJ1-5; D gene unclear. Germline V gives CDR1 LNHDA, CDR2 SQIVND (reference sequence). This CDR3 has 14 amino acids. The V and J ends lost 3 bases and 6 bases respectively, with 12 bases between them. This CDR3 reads CASSMRPAGQPQHF. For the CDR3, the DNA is TGTGCCAGTAGTATGCGACCAGCGGGTCAGCCCCAGCATTTT.

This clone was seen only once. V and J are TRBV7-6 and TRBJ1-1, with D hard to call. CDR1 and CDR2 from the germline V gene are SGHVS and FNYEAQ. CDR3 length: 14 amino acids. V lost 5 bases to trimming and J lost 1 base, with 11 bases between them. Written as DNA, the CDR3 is TGTGCCAGCAGCCGGAGTGGGGAGAACACTGAAGCTTTCTTT. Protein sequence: CASSRSGENTEAFF.

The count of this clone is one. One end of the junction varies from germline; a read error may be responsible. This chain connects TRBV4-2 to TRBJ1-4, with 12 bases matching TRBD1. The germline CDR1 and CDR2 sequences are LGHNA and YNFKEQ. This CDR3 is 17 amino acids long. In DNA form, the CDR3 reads TGTGCCAGCAGCCAAGACCGGGACAGGGGGCCTAAGGAAAAACTGTTTTTT. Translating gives CASSQDRDRGPKEKLFF.

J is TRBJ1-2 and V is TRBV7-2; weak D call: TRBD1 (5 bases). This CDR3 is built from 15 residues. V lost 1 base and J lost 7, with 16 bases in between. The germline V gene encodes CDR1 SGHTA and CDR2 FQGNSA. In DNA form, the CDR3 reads TGTGCCAGCAGCTTAGGTCAGGGTAGGTACGCTGGCTACACCTTC. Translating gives CASSLGQGRYAGYTF.

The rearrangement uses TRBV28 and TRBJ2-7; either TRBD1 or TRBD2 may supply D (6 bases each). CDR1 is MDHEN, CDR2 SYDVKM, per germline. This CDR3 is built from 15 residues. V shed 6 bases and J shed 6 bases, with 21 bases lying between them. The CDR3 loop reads CASRQGGTAGVEQYF. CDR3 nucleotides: TGTGCCAGCAGGCAAGGGGGGACCGCGGGTGTCGAGCAGTACTTC.

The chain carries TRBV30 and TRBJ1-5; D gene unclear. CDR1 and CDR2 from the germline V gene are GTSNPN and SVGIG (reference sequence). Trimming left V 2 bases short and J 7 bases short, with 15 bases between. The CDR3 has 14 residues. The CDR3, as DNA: TGTGCCTGGAGTAGACTCGGCACGCAACAGCCCCAGCATTTT. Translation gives CAWSRLGTQQPQHF.

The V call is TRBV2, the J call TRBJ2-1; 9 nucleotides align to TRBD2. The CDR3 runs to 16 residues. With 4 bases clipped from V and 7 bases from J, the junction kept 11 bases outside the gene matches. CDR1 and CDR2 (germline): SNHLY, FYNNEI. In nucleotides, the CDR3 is TGTGCCAGCAGTGTCAATGGGGCTAGCGGGGTAAATGAGCAGTTCTTC. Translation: CASSVNGASGVNEQFF.

DNA for the CDR3: TGTGCCAGCAGCGTGGGCGGCACTGAAGCTTTCTTT. It specifies CASSVGGTEAFF. The genes are TRBV3-1 (or the pseudogene TRBV3-2) and TRBJ1-1, with no clear D. The V end lost 5 bases, the J end lost 4 bases, and 8 bases lay between the germline ends. This CDR3 is built from 12 residues. Looked up from germline, CDR1 is LGHDT and CDR2 is YNNKEL (reference sequence).

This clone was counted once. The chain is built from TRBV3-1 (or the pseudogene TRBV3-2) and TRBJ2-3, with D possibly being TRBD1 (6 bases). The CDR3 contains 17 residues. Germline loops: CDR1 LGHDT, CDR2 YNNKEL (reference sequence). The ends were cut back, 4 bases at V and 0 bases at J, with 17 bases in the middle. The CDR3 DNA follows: TGTGCCAGCAGCCTCTATAGGACAGCCTCTAGCACAGATACGCAGTATTTT. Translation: CASSLYRTASSTDTQYF.

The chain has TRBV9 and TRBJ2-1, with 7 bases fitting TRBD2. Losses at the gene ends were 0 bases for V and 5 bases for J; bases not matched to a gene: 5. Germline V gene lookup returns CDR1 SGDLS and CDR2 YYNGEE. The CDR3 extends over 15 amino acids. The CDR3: CASSVVGTIDNEQFF. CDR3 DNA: TGTGCCAGCAGCGTAGTCGGGACTATTGACAATGAGCAGTTCTTC.

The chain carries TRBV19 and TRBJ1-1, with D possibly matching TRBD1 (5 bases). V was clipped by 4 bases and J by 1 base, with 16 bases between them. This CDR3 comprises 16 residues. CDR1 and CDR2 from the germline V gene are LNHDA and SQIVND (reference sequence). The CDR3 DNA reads TGTGCCAGTAGTACCGGGGCAGGGTTGGGGAACACTGAAGCTTTCTTT. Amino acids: CASSTGAGLGNTEAFF. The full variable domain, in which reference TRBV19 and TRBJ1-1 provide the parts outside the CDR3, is DGGITQSPKYLFRKEGQNVTLSCEQNLNHDAMYWYRQDPGQGLRLIYYSQIVNDFQKGDIAEGYSVSREKKESFPLTVTSAQKNPTAFYLCASSTGAGLGNTEAFFGQGTRLTVV.

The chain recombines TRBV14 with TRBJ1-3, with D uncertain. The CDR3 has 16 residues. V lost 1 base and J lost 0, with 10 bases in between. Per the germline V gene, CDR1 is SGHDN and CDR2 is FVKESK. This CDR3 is CASSQAPPGSGNTIYF. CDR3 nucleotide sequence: TGTGCCAGCAGCCAAGCCCCCCCGGGCTCTGGAAACACCATATATTTT.